The entry that follows covers one TCR beta chain sequence. Its antigen has not been determined. No base-level quality is on record; no much larger clone is a single base apart. These data belong to a study of immune cell composition in non-small cell lung cancer (dated by TCRdb to between 2016 and 2019). Study-level background: To assign histologic subtype, which was mostly lung adenocarcinoma or squamous cell carcinoma, H&E was combined with p63, CK5, Napsin A and TTF-1 immunohistochemistry. TCR-beta sequencing (Adaptive Biotechnologies) was performed on a few dozen paired NSCLC tumour and non-adjacent lung specimens plus 26 tumour-only specimens. In supplementary cohort #1, which comprised around 11 lung adenocarcinoma cases, paired tumour/lung TCR-beta sequencing was performed and TIL populations were generated so that tumour reactivity could be assessed. Several tumour specimens with TCR-beta data were rare histological subtypes and were excluded from the subtype comparisons.

Normal lung samples came from the same patient and were non-adjacent lung tissue collected as far from the tumour as possible, with a minimum distance of 3 cm. Genomic DNA was isolated with the QIAamp DNA kit from frozen aliquots of single-cell suspensions that had not been sorted. Tissues were received within 2 hours of resection and were immediately processed into single-cell suspensions. Tissue was mechanically dissociated and enzymatically digested with DNase I, collagenase I and hyaluronidase for roughly 30 minutes at 37 °C, then filtered and RBC-lysed. Study-wide conclusions, independent of this receptor: Across 10 or so adenocarcinoma cases, the maximal tumour-associated clone frequency showed a strong correlation with TIL tumour reactivity, but overall clonality showed no such correlation. No significant correlation was found between tumour TCR-beta clonality and smoking pack-years. Nearly half of NSCLC cases had tumour-associated clones >0.5%, found in 25% to 35% of adenocarcinomas compared with more than 65% of squamous carcinomas. Only around ten cases were included in the reactivity cohort, and sequence sharing between tumour-reactive clones and the dominant in vivo tumour-associated clones was not shown.

V is reduced by 1 base and J by 5 bases, leaving a spacing of 11 bases between them. Its CDR3 holds 15 amino acids, cysteine through phenylalanine. Only CDR3 DNA is held: 45 bases, read in frame from base 1. Taken from the germline V gene, the CDR1 and CDR2 loops are LGHNA and YSLEER. A two-step multiplex PCR amplified TCR-beta CDR3 regions from genomic DNA, and the second step of the PCR added Illumina-compatible adaptors. As a commercial immunoSEQ service, TCR-beta immunosequencing was carried out on an Illumina platform. In the original analysis: Two measures summarised the repertoires: productive clonality, and Top 10 Clones, meaning the percentage of T-cell templates coming from the ten most frequent sequences. Values for productive clonality spanned 0 to 1, where a value of 1 indicated a monoclonal population. Sequences comprising at least 0.1% of tumour T-cell templates but absent from matched non-adjacent lung were defined as tumour-associated clones and were identified via log10 scatter plots. Student's t-tests were used for two-group comparisons, ANOVA was used for stages, and linear regression was used for relationships, with analyses conducted in GraphPad Prism7 and R. TCRdb obtained this table from immuneACCESS and retained in-frame rearrangements with V and J assigned. These tables miss some clones; where compared with another copy, unresolved V genes account for less than half of the shortfall, and the remainder is unexplained. The V and J calls and clone size are taken from that table; D and trimming were inferred from the DNA. The sample includes more than 15,000 clones, with just over 75% observed a single time. The ten largest make up approximately 10% of the sample.

The data also belong to a second study, concerning CD4 T cells in lung cancer. The second study, in turn, reports: The study screened blood T cells of NSCLC patients for responses to candidate mutation-encoded neoepitopes and isolated neoantigen-specific CD4+ T-cell clones and TCRs. A few patients undergoing curative-intent resections for stage I-III non-small cell lung cancer provided the tumor and non-adjacent lung tissue. Aged 60 to 69 when blood was donated, the resected patients, most of whom were former smokers, had either lung adenocarcinoma or squamous cell carcinoma. Before blood donation, treatments including platinum chemotherapy had been received by the patients, and nivolumab or pembrolizumab had been received by some of the patients. Some blood-derived responses might be explained by in vitro priming of naive T cells or cross-reactivity rather than by memory responses to the cancer. The frequency of neoantigen-specific clonotypes in tumor resections, non-adjacent lung and cultured T-cell products was tracked by TCRB deep sequencing. TCRB sequence data were analyzed using the kit provider's software, and tumor enrichment of clonotype templates was assessed with Fisher's exact test.

This receptor was obtained from a human donor with non-small cell lung cancer. This receptor chain uses TRBV4-3 and TRBJ2-2; the D segment cannot be called with confidence. Sequencing was performed on non-adjacent lung tissue. This receptor carries the CDR3 CASSQGSIRTGELFF. Here is the DNA: TGCGCCAGCAGCCAAGGGTCCATCCGGACCGGGGAGCTGTTTTTT.